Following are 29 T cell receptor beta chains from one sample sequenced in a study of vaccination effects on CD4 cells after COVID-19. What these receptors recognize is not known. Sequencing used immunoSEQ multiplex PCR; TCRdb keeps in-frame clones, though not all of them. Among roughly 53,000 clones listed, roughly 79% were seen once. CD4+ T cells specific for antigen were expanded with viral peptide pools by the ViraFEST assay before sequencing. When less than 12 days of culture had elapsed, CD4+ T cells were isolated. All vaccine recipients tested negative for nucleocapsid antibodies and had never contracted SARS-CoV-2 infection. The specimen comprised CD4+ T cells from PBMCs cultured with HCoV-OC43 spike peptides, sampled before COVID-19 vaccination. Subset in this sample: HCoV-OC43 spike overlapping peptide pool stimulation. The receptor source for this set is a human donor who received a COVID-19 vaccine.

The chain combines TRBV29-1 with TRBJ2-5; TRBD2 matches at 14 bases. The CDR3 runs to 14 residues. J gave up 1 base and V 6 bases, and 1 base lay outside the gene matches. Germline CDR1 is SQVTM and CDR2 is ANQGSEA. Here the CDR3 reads CSVGLAGGQETQYF. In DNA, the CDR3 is TGCAGCGTCGGACTAGCGGGGGGCCAAGAGACCCAGTACTTC.

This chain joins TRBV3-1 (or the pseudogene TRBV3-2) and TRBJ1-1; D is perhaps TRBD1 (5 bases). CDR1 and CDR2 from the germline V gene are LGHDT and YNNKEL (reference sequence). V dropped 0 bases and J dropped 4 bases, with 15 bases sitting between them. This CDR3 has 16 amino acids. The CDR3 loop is CASSQDFSTDSTEAFF. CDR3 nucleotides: TGTGCCAGCAGCCAAGATTTTTCGACAGATAGCACTGAAGCTTTCTTT.

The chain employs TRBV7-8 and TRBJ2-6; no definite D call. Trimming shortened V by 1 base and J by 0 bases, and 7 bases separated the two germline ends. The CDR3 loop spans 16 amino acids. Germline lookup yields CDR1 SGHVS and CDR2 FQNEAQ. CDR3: CASSLDHFSGANVLTF. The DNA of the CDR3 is TGTGCCAGCAGCTTAGATCATTTCTCTGGGGCCAACGTCCTGACTTTC.

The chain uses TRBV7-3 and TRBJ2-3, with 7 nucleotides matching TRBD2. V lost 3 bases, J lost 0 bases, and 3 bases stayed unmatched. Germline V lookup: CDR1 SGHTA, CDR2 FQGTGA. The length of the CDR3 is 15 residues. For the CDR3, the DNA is TGTGCCAGCAGCTTCAAAGCGGGGAGCACAGATACGCAGTATTTT. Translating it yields CASSFKAGSTDTQYF.

The CDR3 region has the DNA TGTGCCAGTAGTGAGGTTAGCGGGGGAACCTACAATGAGCAGTTCTTC. This codes for CASSEVSGGTYNEQFF. The chain has TRBV19 and TRBJ2-1; the match to TRBD2 covers 9 bases. This CDR3 has 16 amino acids. Germline CDR1 LNHDA, CDR2 SQIVND (reference sequence). The junction had 7 bases not matched to a gene; V was cut back by 5 bases and J by 2 bases.

The CDR3, as DNA: TGTGCCAGCAGCCCGGACCAGCAAGAGACCCAGTACTTC. Residues: CASSPDQQETQYF. J is TRBJ2-5 and V is TRBV7-2; no firm D call. The germline gives CDR1 SGHTA, CDR2 FQGNSA. The CDR3 is 13 amino acids. V gave up 5 bases and J gave up 2 bases, with 9 bases separating them.

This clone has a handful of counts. The CDR3 DNA follows: TGTGCCAGCAGCGAGGGGGGGAGCCAAGAGACCCAGTACTTC. Amino acid sequence: CASSEGGSQETQYF. This chain joins TRBV9 and TRBJ2-5; weak D call: TRBD2 (7 bases). The CDR3 is made up of 14 amino acids. Trimming took 3 bases from V and 1 from J, leaving 10 bases between them. The germline V gene encodes CDR1 SGDLS and CDR2 YYNGEE.

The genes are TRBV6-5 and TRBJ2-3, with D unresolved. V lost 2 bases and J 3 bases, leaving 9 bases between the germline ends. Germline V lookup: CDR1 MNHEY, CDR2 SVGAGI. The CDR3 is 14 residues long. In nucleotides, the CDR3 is TGTGCCAGCAGTTACAGTCGAACTACAGATACGCAGTATTTT. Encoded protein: CASSYSRTTDTQYF.

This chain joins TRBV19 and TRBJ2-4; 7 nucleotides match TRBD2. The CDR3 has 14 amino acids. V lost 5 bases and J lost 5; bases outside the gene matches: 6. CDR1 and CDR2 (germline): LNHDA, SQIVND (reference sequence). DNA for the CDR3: TGTGCCAGTAGTGGGCTCCGGGAGGAAAACATTCAGTACTTC. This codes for CASSGLREENIQYF.

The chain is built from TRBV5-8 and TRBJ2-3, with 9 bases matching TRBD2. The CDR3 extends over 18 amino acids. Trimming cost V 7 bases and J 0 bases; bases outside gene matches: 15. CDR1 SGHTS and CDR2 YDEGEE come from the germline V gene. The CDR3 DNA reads TGTGCCAGCCCTTGGGGACTAGCAGAGAGACGTAGCACAGATACGCAGTATTTT. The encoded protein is CASPWGLAERRSTDTQYF.

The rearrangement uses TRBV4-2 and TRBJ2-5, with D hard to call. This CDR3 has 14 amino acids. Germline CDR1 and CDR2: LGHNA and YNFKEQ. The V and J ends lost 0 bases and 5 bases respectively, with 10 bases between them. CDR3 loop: CASSQDRLGETQYF. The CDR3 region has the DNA TGTGCCAGCAGCCAAGATCGGCTAGGGGAGACCCAGTACTTC.

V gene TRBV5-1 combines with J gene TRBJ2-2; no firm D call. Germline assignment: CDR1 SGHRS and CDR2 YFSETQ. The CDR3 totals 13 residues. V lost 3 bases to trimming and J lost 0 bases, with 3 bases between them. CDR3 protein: CASSSANTGELFF. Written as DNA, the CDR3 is TGCGCCAGCAGCTCAGCGAACACCGGGGAGCTGTTTTTT.

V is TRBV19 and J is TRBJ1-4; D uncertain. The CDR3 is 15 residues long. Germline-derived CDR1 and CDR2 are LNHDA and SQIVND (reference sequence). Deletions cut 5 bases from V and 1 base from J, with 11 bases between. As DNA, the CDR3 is TGTGCCAGTAGTTCATACAGCTTAACTAATGAAAAACTGTTTTTT. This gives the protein CASSSYSLTNEKLFF.

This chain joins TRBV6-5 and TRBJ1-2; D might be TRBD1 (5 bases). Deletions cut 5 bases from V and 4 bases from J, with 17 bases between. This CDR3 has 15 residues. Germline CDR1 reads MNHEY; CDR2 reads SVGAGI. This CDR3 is CASSKPGLGIYGYTF. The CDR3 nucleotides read TGTGCCAGCAGTAAGCCGGGACTGGGGATCTATGGCTACACCTTC.

Here the CDR3 reads CASSFNPNYGYTF. As DNA, the CDR3 is TGTGCCAGCAGTTTTAACCCTAACTATGGCTACACCTTC. The rearrangement uses TRBV12-3 or TRBV12-4 and TRBJ1-2; D is unclear. V shed 3 bases and J shed 0 bases, with 5 bases lying between them. CDR3 length: 13 residues.

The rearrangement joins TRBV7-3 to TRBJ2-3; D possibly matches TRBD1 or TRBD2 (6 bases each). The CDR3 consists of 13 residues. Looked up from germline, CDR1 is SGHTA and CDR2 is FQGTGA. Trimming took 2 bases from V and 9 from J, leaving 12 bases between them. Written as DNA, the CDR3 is TGTGCCAGCAGCTTACCGGGGGCCAGAACGCAGTATTTT. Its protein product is CASSLPGARTQYF.

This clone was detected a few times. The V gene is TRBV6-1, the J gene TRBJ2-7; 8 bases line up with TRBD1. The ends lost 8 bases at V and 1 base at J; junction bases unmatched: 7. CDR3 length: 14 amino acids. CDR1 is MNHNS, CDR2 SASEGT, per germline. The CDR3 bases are TGTGCCAGCGGCTACGGACAGGGATCCTACGAGCAGTACGTC. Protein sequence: CASGYGQGSYEQYV.

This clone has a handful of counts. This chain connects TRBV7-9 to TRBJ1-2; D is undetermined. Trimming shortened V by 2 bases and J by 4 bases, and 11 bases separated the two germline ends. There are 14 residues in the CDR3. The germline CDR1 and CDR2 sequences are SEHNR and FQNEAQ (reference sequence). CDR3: CASSLRAGTYGYTF. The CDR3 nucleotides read TGTGCCAGCAGCTTAAGGGCAGGTACCTATGGCTACACCTTC. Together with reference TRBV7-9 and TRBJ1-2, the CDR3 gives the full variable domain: DTGVSQNPRHKITKRGQNVTFRCDPISEHNRLYWYRQTLGQGPEFLTYFQNEAQLEKSRLLSDRFSAERPKGSFSTLEIQRTEQGDSAMYLCASSLRAGTYGYTFGSGTRLTVV.

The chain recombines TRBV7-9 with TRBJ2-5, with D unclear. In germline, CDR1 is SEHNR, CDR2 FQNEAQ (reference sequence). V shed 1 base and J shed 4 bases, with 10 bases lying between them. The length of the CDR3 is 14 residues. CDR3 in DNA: TGTGCCAGCAGCTTAGGGGCTAGAGGAGAGACCCAGTACTTC. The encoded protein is CASSLGARGETQYF.

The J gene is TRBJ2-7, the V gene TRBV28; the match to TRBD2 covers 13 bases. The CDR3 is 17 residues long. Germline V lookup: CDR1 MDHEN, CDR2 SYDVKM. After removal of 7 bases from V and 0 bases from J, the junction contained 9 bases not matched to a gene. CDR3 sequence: CASIPGTSGASSYEQYV. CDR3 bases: TGTGCCAGCATCCCCGGGACTAGCGGGGCCAGCTCCTACGAGCAGTACGTC.

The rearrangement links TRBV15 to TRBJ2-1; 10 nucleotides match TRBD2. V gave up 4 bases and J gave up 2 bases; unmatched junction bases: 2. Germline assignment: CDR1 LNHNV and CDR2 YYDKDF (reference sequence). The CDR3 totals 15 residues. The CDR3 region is CATSNGLAAYNEQFF. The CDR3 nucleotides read TGTGCCACCAGCAATGGACTAGCGGCCTACAATGAGCAGTTCTTC.

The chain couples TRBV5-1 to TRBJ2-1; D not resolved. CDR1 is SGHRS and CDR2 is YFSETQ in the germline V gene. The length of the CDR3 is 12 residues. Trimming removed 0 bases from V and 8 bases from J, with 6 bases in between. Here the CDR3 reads CASSLALDEQFF. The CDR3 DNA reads TGCGCCAGCAGCTTGGCCCTCGATGAGCAGTTCTTC.

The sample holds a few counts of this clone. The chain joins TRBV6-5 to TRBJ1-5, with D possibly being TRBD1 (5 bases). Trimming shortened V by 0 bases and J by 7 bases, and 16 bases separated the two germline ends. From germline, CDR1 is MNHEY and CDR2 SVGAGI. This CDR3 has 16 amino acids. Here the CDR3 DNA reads TGTGCCAGCAGTTACTCAGGGACTCCGGACGAGCAGCCCCAGCATTTT. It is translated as CASSYSGTPDEQPQHF.

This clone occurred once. CDR3 sequence reads: CASSPTDTYEQYV. CDR3 nucleotides: TGTGCCAGCTCACCGACGGACACCTACGAGCAGTACGTC. This chain joins TRBV18 and TRBJ2-7; TRBD1 is a possible D gene (5 bases). Germline lookup yields CDR1 KGHSH and CDR2 LQKENI. Trimming took off 3 bases at V and 2 bases at J, with 8 bases between the two ends. The CDR3 length is 13 residues.

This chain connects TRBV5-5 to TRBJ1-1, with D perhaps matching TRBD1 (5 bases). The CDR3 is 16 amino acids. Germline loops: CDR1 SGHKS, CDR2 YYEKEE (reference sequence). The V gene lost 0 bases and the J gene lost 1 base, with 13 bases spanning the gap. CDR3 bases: TGTGCCAGCAGCTTGGTGGTCAGGGCGACGAACACTGAAGCTTTCTTT. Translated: CASSLVVRATNTEAFF.

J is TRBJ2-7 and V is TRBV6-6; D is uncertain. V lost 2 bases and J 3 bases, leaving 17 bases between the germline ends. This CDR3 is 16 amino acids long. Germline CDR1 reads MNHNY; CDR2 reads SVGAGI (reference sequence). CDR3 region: CASSYRGQDVFYEQYV. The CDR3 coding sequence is TGTGCCAGCAGTTACCGCGGTCAGGACGTCTTCTACGAGCAGTACGTC.

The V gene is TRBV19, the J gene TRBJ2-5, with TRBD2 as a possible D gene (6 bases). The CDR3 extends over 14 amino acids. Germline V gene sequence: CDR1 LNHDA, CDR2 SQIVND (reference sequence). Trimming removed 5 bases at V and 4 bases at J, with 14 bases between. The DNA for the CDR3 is TGTGCCAGTAGTGCGGGACTCCCCGCAGAGACCCAGTACTTC. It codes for CASSAGLPAETQYF.

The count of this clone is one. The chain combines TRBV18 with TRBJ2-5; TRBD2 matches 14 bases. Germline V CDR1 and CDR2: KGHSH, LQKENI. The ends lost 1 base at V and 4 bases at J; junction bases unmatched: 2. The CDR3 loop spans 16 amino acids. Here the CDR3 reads CASSPRTSGGSETQYF. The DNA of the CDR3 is TGTGCCAGCTCACCACGGACTAGCGGGGGGTCAGAGACCCAGTACTTC.

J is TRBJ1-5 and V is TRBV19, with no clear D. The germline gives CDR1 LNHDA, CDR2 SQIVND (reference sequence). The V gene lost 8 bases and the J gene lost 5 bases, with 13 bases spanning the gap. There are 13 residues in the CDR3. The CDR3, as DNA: TGTGCCAGTCATCAAGGACGGGATCAGCCCCAGCATTTT. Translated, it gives CASHQGRDQPQHF.